This T cell receptor beta chain was profiled in a study of CD8 T cells in ankylosing spondylitis (dated 2017 in TCRdb). Regarding the research as a whole: To find TCR variants linked to disease, the study profiled T cell receptor beta repertoires in ankylosing spondylitis patients and healthy donors. Peripheral blood was sampled, and synovial fluid was also collected from ankylosing spondylitis patients. The full study cohort comprised about 24 ankylosing spondylitis patients and roughly 100 healthy donors.

Sequences SGHTA (CDR1) and FQGNSA (CDR2) are obtained from the germline V gene. Spanning cysteine to phenylalanine, the CDR3 consists of 16 amino acids. Of all the DNA, just the CDR3 is kept, 48 bases in frame from base 1. The junction carries 15 bases between V and J, which are trimmed by 1 base and 5 bases respectively. Sequencing was performed on an Illumina HiSeq 2500. TCR beta libraries were prepared by quantitative 5'-RACE with molecular barcodes. In the original analysis: A new computational method, built on a probabilistic model of VDJ rearrangement, was used to identify disease-linked TCR variants. The raw public reads went through TCRdb reprocessing: fastp at Q25, MiXCR clone calling, in-frame beta chains kept. Rows with one shared CDR3 protein collapse into an entry with the most common genes and DNA. TCRdb, not the authors, supplied the V and J calls. In this sample the table shows some 37,000 distinct CDR3 sequences, 9.5% to 12% of which occur a single time. 20% to 25% of the sample is in the top ten clones.

Findings and caveats that apply to the study as a whole: The disease-linked clones showed a CD8+ phenotype and occurred at relatively low frequencies in peripheral blood. Some motif variants had previously been reported in the synovial fluid and blood of reactive arthritis patients, which suggests shared mechanisms of disease initiation. The disease-linked clones were reported as significantly enriched in matched synovial fluid samples from ankylosing spondylitis patients. A TCR beta motif of roughly 8 highly homologous amino acid variants appeared characteristic of blood from ankylosing spondylitis patients.

This clonotype has ten or more counts. The antigen it recognizes is unknown. No much larger clone exists at a distance of one base, and base qualities are not known. Synovial fluid samples were paired with blood samples taken from the same ankylosing spondylitis patients. Sequencing was carried out using synovial fluid, either unsorted or a sorted T cell fraction (not recorded which). The receptor's source is a male donor with ankylosing spondylitis. The chain employs TRBV7-2 and TRBJ2-1, with the D gene tentatively TRBD1 or TRBD2, based on 6 matching bases in each. Read as DNA, the sequence is TGTGCCAGCAGCTTAGGAGTGCGGGACATAAACAATGAGCAGTTCTTC. Translated, this gives CASSLGVRDINNEQFF.